One sample yielded the 8 T cell receptor beta chains listed below, sequenced in a study of cytomegalovirus exposure and HLA in healthy donors. Researchers ran the PCR with 60 Vbeta and 13 Jbeta primers. This table comes from immunoSEQ multiplex PCR, and its TCRdb copy is limited to in-frame clones, with some not included. Among 140,000 to 150,000 clones, around 80% were seen once, and the ten largest hold about 2.9%. The specimen was PBMCs. The receptor source for this set is a female donor in good health and CMV-seronegative.

The CDR3 nucleotides read TGTGCCAGCAGTTACTCGACGGGAAATGGCTACACCTTC. Encoded protein: CASSYSTGNGYTF. The gene calls are TRBV6-5 and TRBJ1-2; no clear D gene. CDR3 length: 13 amino acids. Germline values: CDR1 MNHEY, CDR2 SVGAGI. The V end lost 0 bases, the J end lost 6 bases, and 8 bases lay between the germline ends.

The chain links TRBV6-1 to TRBJ2-7; TRBD1 agrees at 10 bases. This CDR3 region has 16 residues. Losses at the gene ends were 1 base for V and 5 bases for J; bases not matched to a gene: 8. Germline CDR1 and CDR2: MNHNS and SASEGT. CDR3 sequence reads: CASSEVVGTGAHEQYF. CDR3 DNA: TGTGCCAGCAGTGAAGTAGTTGGGACAGGGGCCCACGAGCAGTACTTC.

This chain joins TRBV6-5 and TRBJ2-1; 9 bases map to TRBD1. The germline V gene encodes CDR1 MNHEY and CDR2 SVGAGI. The CDR3 has 13 amino acids. In DNA form, the CDR3 reads TGTGTCTGCGCAGGGACAGGGCACAATGAGCAGTTCTTC. Translation gives CVCAGTGHNEQFF.

The chain employs TRBV27 and TRBJ2-5, with no clear D. Germline loops: CDR1 MNHEY, CDR2 SMNVEV (reference sequence). The CDR3 consists of 11 residues. Trimming took 9 bases from V and 5 from J, leaving 10 bases between them. The CDR3 bases are TGTGCCAGTGCTACCGGGGAGACCCAGTACTTC. Encoded protein: CASATGETQYF.

V and J are TRBV7-9 and TRBJ2-7, with a possible D match to TRBD1 (6 bases). The V end was cut by 1 base, the J end by 0 bases, with 10 bases between. Germline assignment: CDR1 SEHNR and CDR2 FQNEAQ (reference sequence). The CDR3 contains 15 residues. CDR3 protein: CASSLGGTHSYEQYF. Here the CDR3 DNA reads TGTGCCAGCAGCTTAGGGGGGACACACTCCTACGAGCAGTACTTC.

The chain recombines TRBV5-6 with TRBJ2-6; 13 nucleotides align to TRBD2. Trimming removed 8 bases from V and 4 bases from J; junction bases left unmatched: 9. The CDR3 extends over 17 amino acids. Germline assignment: CDR1 SGHDT and CDR2 YYEEEE. The CDR3 DNA follows: TGTGCCAGAAAAAGACTAGCGGGGGGCCTCGGGGCCAACGTCCTGACTTTC. Translating it yields CARKRLAGGLGANVLTF.

The J gene is TRBJ2-2, the V gene TRBV11-2, with D perhaps TRBD1 (6 bases). Germline CDR1 and CDR2: SGHAT and FQNNGV. Trimming pared 6 bases from V and 2 bases from J, leaving 22 bases between. CDR3 length: 18 residues. The CDR3 region has the DNA TGTGCCAGCAGTCCCTGGGCACCCGGGACAACAAACACCGGGGAGCTGTTTTTT. It translates to CASSPWAPGTTNTGELFF.

The chain couples TRBV7-8 to TRBJ2-7; a weak D match, TRBD1 (5 bases). Trimming took 6 bases from V and 3 from J, leaving 15 bases between them. Germline-derived CDR1 and CDR2 are SGHVS and FQNEAQ. This CDR3 region has 14 residues. The CDR3, as DNA: TGTGCCAGCAGGAGGACACAAAGACACTACGAGCAGTACTTC. Translating it yields CASRRTQRHYEQYF.